The 10 T cell receptor beta chains given below trace back to one sample, sequenced in a study of blood T cell repertoires in COVID-19 (dated by TCRdb to 2019 to 2021). To prepare the library, the immunoSEQ multiplex PCR assay was applied. The table was pulled from immuneACCESS by TCRdb, which kept in-frame rearrangements only. Such tables lose some clones; where checked, under half of the loss comes from unresolved V genes, and the rest has no known cause. This sample holds 250,000 or so clones; 75% to 90% were observed only once. The ten largest clones take up 3% to 4% of the sample. Material for sequencing was PBMCs or T cells enriched from blood (not recorded which). These TCRs come from a woman in her twenties or thirties who had been exposed to COVID-19.

The rearrangement uses TRBV24-1 and TRBJ2-1; maybe TRBD2 (5 bases). Germline V gives CDR1 KGHDR, CDR2 SFDVKD. The CDR3 loop spans 14 amino acids. The V end lost 3 bases, the J end lost 8 bases, and 13 bases lay between the germline ends. CDR3 amino acids: CATSDGPGIHEQFF. The CDR3 nucleotides read TGTGCCACCAGTGATGGACCGGGAATCCATGAGCAGTTCTTC.

The J gene is TRBJ2-2, the V gene TRBV19; D perhaps matches TRBD2 (5 bases). Trimming took 4 bases from V and 0 from J, leaving 9 bases between them. The CDR3 runs 15 residues. Germline V gene data show CDR1 as LNHDA and CDR2 as SQIVND (reference sequence). The DNA of the CDR3 is TGTGCCAGTAGTACCGGGGTCGCGAACACCGGGGAGCTGTTTTTT. Encoded protein: CASSTGVANTGELFF.

The genes are TRBV29-1 and TRBJ1-4; D possibly corresponds to TRBD1 (6 bases). The CDR3 contains 13 residues. The V and J ends lost 7 bases and 10 bases respectively, with 19 bases between them. Germline-derived CDR1 and CDR2 are SQVTM and ANQGSEA. In nucleotides, the CDR3 is TGCAGCGCCTACAGGGAGGGGGGTGGAAAACTGTTTTTT. Protein sequence: CSAYREGGGKLFF.

The rearrangement uses TRBV28 and TRBJ1-2, with D maybe TRBD1 (6 bases). The CDR3 is 12 residues long. With 8 bases removed from V and 8 bases from J, the gap between germline ends came to 15 bases. Germline lookup yields CDR1 MDHEN and CDR2 SYDVKM. CDR3 coding DNA: TGTGCCAGCCACAACAGGGTATTGGGCTACACCTTC. This gives the protein CASHNRVLGYTF.

The chain combines TRBV18 with TRBJ2-1; TRBD2 matches at 8 bases. The ends lost 6 bases at V and 4 bases at J; junction bases unmatched: 11. The germline V gene encodes CDR1 KGHSH and CDR2 LQKENI. The CDR3 length is 16 residues. The CDR3 DNA is TGTGCCAGCTCCAAAATTAGGCGGGAGGAATACAATGAGCAGTTCTTC. This gives the protein CASSKIRREEYNEQFF.

The chain has TRBV27 and TRBJ2-7; the match to TRBD2 covers 11 bases. Germline CDR1 and CDR2: MNHEY and SMNVEV (reference sequence). CDR3 length: 21 residues. V was pared by 5 bases and J by 1 base, with 22 bases of the junction left unmatched. The CDR3 DNA sequence: TGTGCCAGCAGTACGGGTCGAGGGGCTAGCGGGAGGCCCCTTATATCCTACGAGCAGTACTTC. It encodes CASSTGRGASGRPLISYEQYF.

The rearrangement joins TRBV28 to TRBJ1-1; D perhaps matches TRBD1 (6 bases). There are 14 residues in the CDR3. Germline lookup yields CDR1 MDHEN and CDR2 SYDVKM. Trimming removed 3 bases at V and 1 base at J, with 9 bases between. The CDR3 sequence is CASSFQGRNTEAFF. The CDR3 coding sequence is TGTGCCAGCAGTTTTCAGGGGAGGAACACTGAAGCTTTCTTT.

The chain links TRBV19 to TRBJ1-6; 8 bases match TRBD1. CDR3 size: 14 residues. Trimming removed 6 bases from V and 7 bases from J; junction bases left unmatched: 5. The germline V gene has CDR1 LNHDA and CDR2 SQIVND (reference sequence). The DNA of the CDR3 is TGTGCCAGTAGGACAGGGGTCAGGAATTCACCCCTCCACTTT. This encodes CASRTGVRNSPLHF.

The chain employs TRBV2 and TRBJ1-1, with D maybe TRBD1 (6 bases). Trimming removed 7 bases at V and 0 bases at J, with 12 bases between. The length of the CDR3 is 14 residues. Germline values: CDR1 SNHLY, CDR2 FYNNEI. The CDR3 here is CASKGQGLNTEAFF. The CDR3 DNA is TGTGCCAGCAAAGGTCAGGGGCTGAACACTGAAGCTTTCTTT.

This rearrangement joins TRBV19 to TRBJ2-7; a weak D match, TRBD1 (6 bases). The CDR3 is 12 residues long. Trimming stripped 3 bases from V and 9 bases from J, with 12 bases between. The germline V gene has CDR1 LNHDA and CDR2 SQIVND (reference sequence). CDR3 in DNA: TGTGCCAGTAGTATCTTAGCAGGGGCGCAGTACTTC. The encoded protein is CASSILAGAQYF. Complete variable domain (other parts from reference TRBV19 and TRBJ2-7): DGGITQSPKYLFRKEGQNVTLSCEQNLNHDAMYWYRQDPGQGLRLIYYSQIVNDFQKGDIAEGYSVSREKKESFPLTVTSAQKNPTAFYLCASSILAGAQYFGPGTRLTVT.